This note documents a single T cell receptor beta chain sequence. The antigen is undetermined. The repertoire was sequenced with immunoSEQ multiplex PCR; TCRdb's copy has only in-frame clones and lacks some. The data contain about 130,000 clones, 75% to 90% of them singletons. CDR1 and CDR2 from the germline V gene are MDHEN and SYDVKM. The CDR3 loop spans 14 amino acids. V was shortened by 8 bases and J by 4 bases, with 17 bases between the two germline ends. This sample is part of a study of cytomegalovirus exposure and HLA in healthy donors. About the research overall: A subsequent analysis reported that the roughly 120 validation repertoires were produced on the same platform that had also been used for the 600 to 700 first-cohort repertoires. The study, taken as a whole, reports: The study designated fewer than 200 TCR beta chains cytomegalovirus-associated. The study found most TCR sequences rare, yet found some public TCRs in many donors.

The sequenced material came from PBMCs. This sequence originates from a woman aged 18-29 years in good health and CMV-seronegative. The rearrangement joins TRBV28 to TRBJ2-5, with a weak D call TRBD2 (7 bases). The CDR3 protein is CASRDTSGGETQYF. CDR3 DNA sequence: TGTGCCAGCCGGGACACTTCGGGAGGAGAGACCCAGTACTTC. Combining the CDR3 with reference TRBV28 and TRBJ2-5 gives the whole variable domain DVKVTQSSRYLVKRTGEKVFLECVQDMDHENMFWYRQDPGLGLRLIYFSYDVKMKEKGDIPEGYSVSREKKERFSLILESASTNQTSMYLCASRDTSGGETQYFGPGTRLLVL.